Listed below are T cell receptor beta chains from one sample, sequenced in a study of CD8+ T cells in alopecia areata. Here immunoSEQ multiplex PCR was the method, and the copy in TCRdb shows in-frame clones only, minus some. The table has approximately 210,000 clones, 66% seen once. This material consisted of CD4+ T cells sorted from blood, taken between weeks 43 and 45, from a patient treated with tofacitinib. These receptors originate from a human donor with alopecia areata. Each CDR3 is given with its conserved first and last residue. D genes are given only for firm matches. A clone size is listed for some rows: how often the clone was seen (once, few, many), or a class if it is expanded.

-	TRBD1	TRBJ2-5	TRBV2	TGTGCCAGCAGGTGGACAGGGGGAGGCGAGACCCAGTACTTC	CASRWTGGGETQYF
-	-	TRBJ2-7	TRBV7-2	TGTGCCAGCAGCCCAGGGGGGGGAGCCCCCTACGAGCAGTACTTC	CASSPGGGAPYEQYF
-	-	TRBJ2-1	TRBV5-6	TGTGCCAGCAGCTCCGAACAGCACAATGAGCAGTTCTTC	CASSSEQHNEQFF
-	-	TRBJ1-2	TRBV25-1	TGTGCCAGCAGAGCGTTTGGGGACGGCTATGGCTACACCTTC	CASRAFGDGYGYTF
-	TRBD1	TRBJ1-6	TRBV29-1	TGCAGCGTTGCAGAAGGACAGGGGAATTCACCCCTCCACTTT	CSVAEGQGNSPLHF
few	-	TRBJ2-1	TRBV27	TGTGCCCCCGGAGGGAGCAACAATGAGCAGTTCTTC	CAPGGSNNEQFF
-	-	TRBJ2-1	TRBV6-5	TGTGCCAGCAGTACGCCCGGGCAGCAGTTCTTC	CASSTPGQQFF
-	-	TRBJ1-1	TRBV29-1	TGCAGCGTTGAGGCACGCGGGGCCACTGAAGCTTTCTTT	CSVEARGATEAFF
-	TRBD2	TRBJ2-1	TRBV4-2	TGTGCCAGCAGCCAAGATCTAGCGGGGAGAAACAATGAGCAGTTCTTC	CASSQDLAGRNNEQFF
-	TRBD1	TRBJ2-7	TRBV29-1	TGCAGCGTTGAGACAGGGACCTCCTACGAGCAGTACTTC	CSVETGTSYEQYF
-	-	TRBJ2-1	TRBV4-3	TGCGCCAGCAGCCACTCACGCCGGGACAATGAGCAGTTCTTC	CASSHSRRDNEQFF
-	TRBD2	TRBJ2-3	TRBV29-1	TGCAGCGTTGATATGTCTAGCGGAGATACGCAGTATTTT	CSVDMSSGDTQYF
-	-	TRBJ2-3	TRBV18	TGTGCCAGCTCACCACGAAGCGGGTCCACAGATACGCAGTATTTT	CASSPRSGSTDTQYF
-	-	TRBJ2-6	TRBV2	TGTGCCAGCGCACTCTCTGGGGCCAACGTCCTGACTTTC	CASALSGANVLTF
-	TRBD2	TRBJ2-7	TRBV5-1	TGCGCCAGCAGCTCTTCGACTAGCGGGGGCTCCTACGAGCAGTACTTC	CASSSSTSGGSYEQYF
-	TRBD1	TRBJ1-1	TRBV6-5	TGTGCCAGCAGCTCAACAGGGGTGGCCACTGAAGCTTTCTTT	CASSSTGVATEAFF
-	-	TRBJ2-6	TRBV18	TGTGCCAGCTCCTCCAGACATCCAGGCACTGGGGCCAACGTCCTGACTTTC	CASSSRHPGTGANVLTF
many	-	TRBJ1-5	TRBV28	TGTGCCAGCAGTTCGGCGGGAGCTCAGCCCCAGCATTTT	CASSSAGAQPQHF
-	-	TRBJ1-1	TRBV4-1	TGCGCCAGCAGCCCGGGATATTTGGTTTCGACTGAAGCTTTCTTT	CASSPGYLVSTEAFF
once	-	TRBJ1-6	TRBV18	TGTGCCAGCTCACCTAGGGTGGAGAATTCACCCCTCCACTTT	CASSPRVENSPLHF
-	-	TRBJ2-5	TRBV11-2	TGTGCCAGCAGCTTAGGGCGGGCGGGGAAGACCCAGTACTTC	CASSLGRAGKTQYF
-	-	TRBJ2-6	TRBV30	TGTGCCTGGAGAACGCTATCTGGGGCCAACGTCCTGACTTTC	CAWRTLSGANVLTF
once	-	TRBJ1-1	TRBV30	TGTGCCTGGAGTGGGTCCGTGGCAGGTGAAGCTTTCTTT	CAWSGSVAGEAFF